This TCR beta chain was captured by sequencing in a study of T cells in Graves' hyperthyroidism and ophthalmopathy. Study-level findings and limits: In validation, the model predicted ophthalmopathy. These predictions came a median roughly 6 months before onset.

TCR beta CDR3 region amplification was performed from RNA transcripts. First-round RT-PCR with HTBI primers amplified the TCR CDR3 region. TCRdb reprocessed the multiplex PCR reads with MiXCR, giving one entry per CDR3 protein. Of roughly 420,000 distinct CDR3 sequences in the sample, around 14% were seen once. Ten or more counts support this clonotype. Its target is not known. The CDR3 extends over 14 amino acids. V lost 4 bases, J lost 6 bases, and 9 bases stayed unmatched. Looked up from germline, CDR1 is SGHNT and CDR2 is YENEEA. The chain is built from TRBV11-3 and TRBJ2-7, with 7 bases identical to TRBD1. This clonotype was obtained from a woman aged 18-30 years with Graves' hyperthyroidism. Sequencing was performed on blood. CDR3 loop: CASSSRQGRGEQYF. The CDR3 DNA sequence: TGTGCCAGCAGCTCCCGACAGGGTAGAGGCGAGCAGTACTTC.